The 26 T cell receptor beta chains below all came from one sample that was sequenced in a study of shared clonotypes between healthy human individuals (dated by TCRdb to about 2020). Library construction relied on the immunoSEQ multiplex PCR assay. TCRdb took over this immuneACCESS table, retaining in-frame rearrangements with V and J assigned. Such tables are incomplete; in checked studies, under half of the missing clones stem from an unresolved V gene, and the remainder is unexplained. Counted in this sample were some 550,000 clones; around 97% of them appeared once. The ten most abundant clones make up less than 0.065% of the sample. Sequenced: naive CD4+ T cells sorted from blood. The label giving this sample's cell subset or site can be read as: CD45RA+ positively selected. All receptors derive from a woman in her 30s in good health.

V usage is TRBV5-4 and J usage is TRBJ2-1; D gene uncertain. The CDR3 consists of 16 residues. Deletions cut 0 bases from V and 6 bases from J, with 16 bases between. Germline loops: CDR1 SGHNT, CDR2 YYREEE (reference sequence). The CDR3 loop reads CASSLALTNPSNEQFF. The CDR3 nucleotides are TGTGCCAGCAGCTTGGCCTTGACCAACCCTTCCAATGAGCAGTTCTTC.

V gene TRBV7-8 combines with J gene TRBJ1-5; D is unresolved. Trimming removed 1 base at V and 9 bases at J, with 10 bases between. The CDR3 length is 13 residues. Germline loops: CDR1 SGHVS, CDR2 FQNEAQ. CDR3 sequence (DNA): TGTGCCAGCAGCTTAGGCTCCTTGTCGCCCCAGCATTTT. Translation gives CASSLGSLSPQHF.

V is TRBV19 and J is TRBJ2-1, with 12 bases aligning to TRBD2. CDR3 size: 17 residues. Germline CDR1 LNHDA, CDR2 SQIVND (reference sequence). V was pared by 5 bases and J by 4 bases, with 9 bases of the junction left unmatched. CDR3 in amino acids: CASSPQTSGGSYNEQFF. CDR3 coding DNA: TGTGCCAGTAGTCCTCAGACTAGCGGGGGATCTTACAATGAGCAGTTCTTC. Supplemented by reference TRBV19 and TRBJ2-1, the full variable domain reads DGGITQSPKYLFRKEGQNVTLSCEQNLNHDAMYWYRQDPGQGLRLIYYSQIVNDFQKGDIAEGYSVSREKKESFPLTVTSAQKNPTAFYLCASSPQTSGGSYNEQFFGPGTRLTVL.

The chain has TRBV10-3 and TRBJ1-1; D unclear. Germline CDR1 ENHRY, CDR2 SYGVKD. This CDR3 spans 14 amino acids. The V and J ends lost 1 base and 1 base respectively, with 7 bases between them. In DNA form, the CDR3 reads TGTGCCATCAGTGAGTATTCGGGGAACACTGAAGCTTTCTTT. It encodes CAISEYSGNTEAFF.

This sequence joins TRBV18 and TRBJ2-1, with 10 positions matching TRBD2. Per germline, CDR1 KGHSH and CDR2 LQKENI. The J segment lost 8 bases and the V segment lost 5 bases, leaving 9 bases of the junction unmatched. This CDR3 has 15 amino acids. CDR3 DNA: TGTGCCAGCTCATCACAGCGGGAGGGCCTTCATGAGCAGTTCTTC. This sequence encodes CASSSQREGLHEQFF.

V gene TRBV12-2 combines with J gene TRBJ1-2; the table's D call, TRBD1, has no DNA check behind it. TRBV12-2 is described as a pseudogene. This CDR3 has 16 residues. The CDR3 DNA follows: TGTGCAAGTCGCTTCGAAGGGTTGCGGGGACAGTATGGCTACACCTTC. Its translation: CASRFEGLRGQYGYTF.

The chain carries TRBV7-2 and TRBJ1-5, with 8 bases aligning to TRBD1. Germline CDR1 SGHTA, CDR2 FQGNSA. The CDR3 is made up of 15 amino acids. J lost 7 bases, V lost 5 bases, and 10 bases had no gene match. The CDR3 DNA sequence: TGTGCCAGCAGCGCATGGACAGGGAAAAGGCAGCCCCAGCATTTT. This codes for CASSAWTGKRQPQHF.

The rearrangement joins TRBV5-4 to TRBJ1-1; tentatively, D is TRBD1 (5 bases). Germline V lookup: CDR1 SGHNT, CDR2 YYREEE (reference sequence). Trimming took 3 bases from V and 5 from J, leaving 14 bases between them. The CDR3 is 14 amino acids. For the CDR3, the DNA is TGTGCCAGCAGCTGGACTCGGGGGGGGACTGAAGCTTTCTTT. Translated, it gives CASSWTRGGTEAFF.

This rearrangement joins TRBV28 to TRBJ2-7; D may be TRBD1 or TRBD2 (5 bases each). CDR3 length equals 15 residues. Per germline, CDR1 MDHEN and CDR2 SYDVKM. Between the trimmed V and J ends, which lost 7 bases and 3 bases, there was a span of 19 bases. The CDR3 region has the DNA TGTGCCAGCAACCCAGCCGGGACGGAAGACTACGAGCAGTACTTC. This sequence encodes CASNPAGTEDYEQYF.

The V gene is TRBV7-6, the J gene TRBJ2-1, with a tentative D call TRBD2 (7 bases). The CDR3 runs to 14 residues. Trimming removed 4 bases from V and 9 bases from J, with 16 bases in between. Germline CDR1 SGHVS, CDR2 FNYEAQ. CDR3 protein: CASSSVGGAGEQFF. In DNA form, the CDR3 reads TGTGCCAGCAGCTCCGTGGGGGGGGCTGGTGAGCAGTTCTTC. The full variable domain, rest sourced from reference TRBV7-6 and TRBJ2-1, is GAGVSQSPRYKVTKRGQDVALRCDPISGHVSLYWYRQALGQGPEFLTYFNYEAQQDKSGLPNDRFSAERPEGSISTLTIQRTEQRDSAMYRCASSSVGGAGEQFFGPGTRLTVL.

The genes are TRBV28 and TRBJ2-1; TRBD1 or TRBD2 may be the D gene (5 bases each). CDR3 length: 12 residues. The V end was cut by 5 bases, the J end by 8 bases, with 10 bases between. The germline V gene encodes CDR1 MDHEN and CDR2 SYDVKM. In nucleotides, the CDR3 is TGTGCCAGCAGTCAGCTGGGACATGAGCAGTTCTTC. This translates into CASSQLGHEQFF.

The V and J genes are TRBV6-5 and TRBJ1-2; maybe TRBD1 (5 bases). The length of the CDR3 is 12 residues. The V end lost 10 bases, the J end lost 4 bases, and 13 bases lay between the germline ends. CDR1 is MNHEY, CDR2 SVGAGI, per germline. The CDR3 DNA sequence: TGTGCCAAGGGGAAAGTCATCTATGGCTACACCTTC. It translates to CAKGKVIYGYTF.

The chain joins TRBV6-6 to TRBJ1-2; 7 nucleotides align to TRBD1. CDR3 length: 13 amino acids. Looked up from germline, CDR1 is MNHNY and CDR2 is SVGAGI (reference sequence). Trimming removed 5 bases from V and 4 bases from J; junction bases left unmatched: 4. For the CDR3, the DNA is TGTGCCAGCAGTCTACAGGGGCCCTATGGCTACACCTTC. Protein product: CASSLQGPYGYTF.

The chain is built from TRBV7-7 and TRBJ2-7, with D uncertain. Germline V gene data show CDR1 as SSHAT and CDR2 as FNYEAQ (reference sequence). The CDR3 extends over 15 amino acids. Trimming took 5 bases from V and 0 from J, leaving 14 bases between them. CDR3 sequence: CASSPGPLPSYEQYF. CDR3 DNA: TGTGCCAGCAGCCCCGGGCCGCTACCCTCCTACGAGCAGTACTTC.

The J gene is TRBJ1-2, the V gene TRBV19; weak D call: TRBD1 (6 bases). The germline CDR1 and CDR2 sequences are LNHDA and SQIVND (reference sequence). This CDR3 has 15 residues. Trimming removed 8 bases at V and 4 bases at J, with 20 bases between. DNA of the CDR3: TGTGCCAGTTGGAACAGGGTGGGGCTCGGCTATGGCTACACCTTC. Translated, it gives CASWNRVGLGYGYTF. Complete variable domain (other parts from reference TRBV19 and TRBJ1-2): DGGITQSPKYLFRKEGQNVTLSCEQNLNHDAMYWYRQDPGQGLRLIYYSQIVNDFQKGDIAEGYSVSREKKESFPLTVTSAQKNPTAFYLCASWNRVGLGYGYTFGSGTRLTVV.

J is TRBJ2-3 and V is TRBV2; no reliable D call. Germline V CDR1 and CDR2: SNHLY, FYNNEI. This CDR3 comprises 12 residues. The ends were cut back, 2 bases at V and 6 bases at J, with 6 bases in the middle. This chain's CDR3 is CASSESGDTQYF. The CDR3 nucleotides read TGTGCCAGCAGTGAAAGTGGGGATACGCAGTATTTT.

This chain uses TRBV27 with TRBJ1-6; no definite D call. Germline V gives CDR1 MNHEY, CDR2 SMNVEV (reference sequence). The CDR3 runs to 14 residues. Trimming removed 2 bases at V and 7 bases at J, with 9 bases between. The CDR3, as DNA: TGTGCCAGCAGTTTAGGGCAGCCAAATTCACCCCTCCACTTT. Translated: CASSLGQPNSPLHF.

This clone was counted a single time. The CDR3 here is CASSAETGDHTQYF. The CDR3 region has the DNA TGTGCCAGCAGCGCCGAAACAGGGGACCATACGCAGTATTTT. V is TRBV6-1 and J is TRBJ2-3, with 7 bases identical to TRBD1. Germline CDR1 is MNHNS and CDR2 is SASEGT. This CDR3 has 14 amino acids. V lost 6 bases and J lost 7; bases outside the gene matches: 10.

The CDR3, as DNA: TGTGCCAGTAGTATGGCTGACGGATCCTACGAGCAGTACTTC. Amino acids: CASSMADGSYEQYF. The V and J genes are TRBV19 and TRBJ2-7; D not certain. This CDR3 spans 14 amino acids. The V end was cut by 3 bases, the J end by 1 base, with 10 bases between. The germline V gene has CDR1 LNHDA and CDR2 SQIVND (reference sequence).

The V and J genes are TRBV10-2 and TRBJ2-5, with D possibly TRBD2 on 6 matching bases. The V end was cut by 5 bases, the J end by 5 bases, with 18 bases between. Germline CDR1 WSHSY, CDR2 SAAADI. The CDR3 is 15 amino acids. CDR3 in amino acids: CASSSPGLSIETQYF. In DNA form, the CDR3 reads TGCGCCAGCAGTTCCCCGGGACTTTCGATCGAGACCCAGTACTTC.

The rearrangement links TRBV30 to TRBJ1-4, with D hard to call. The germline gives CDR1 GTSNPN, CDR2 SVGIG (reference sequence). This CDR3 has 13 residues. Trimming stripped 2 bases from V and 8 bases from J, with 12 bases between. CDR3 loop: CAWSRPPGEKLFF. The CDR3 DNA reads TGTGCCTGGAGTCGGCCCCCGGGGGAAAAACTGTTTTTT.

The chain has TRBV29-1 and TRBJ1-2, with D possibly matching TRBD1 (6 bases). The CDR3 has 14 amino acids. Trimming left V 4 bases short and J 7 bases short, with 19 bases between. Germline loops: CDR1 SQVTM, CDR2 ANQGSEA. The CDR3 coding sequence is TGCAGCGTTGCCCCGTCGGGGGGGGCGGGTGGCTACACCTTC. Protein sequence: CSVAPSGGAGGYTF.

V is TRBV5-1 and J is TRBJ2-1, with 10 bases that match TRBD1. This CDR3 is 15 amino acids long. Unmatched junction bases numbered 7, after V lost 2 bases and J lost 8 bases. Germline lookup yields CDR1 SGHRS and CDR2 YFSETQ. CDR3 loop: CASSFLDRGVDEQFF. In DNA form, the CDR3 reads TGCGCCAGCAGCTTTTTGGACAGGGGGGTGGATGAGCAGTTCTTC.

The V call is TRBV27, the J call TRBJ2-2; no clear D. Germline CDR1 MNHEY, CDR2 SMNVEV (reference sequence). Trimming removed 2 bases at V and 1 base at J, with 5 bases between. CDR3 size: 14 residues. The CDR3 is CASSLNRNTGELFF. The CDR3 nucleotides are TGTGCCAGCAGTTTAAATAGGAACACCGGGGAGCTGTTTTTT.

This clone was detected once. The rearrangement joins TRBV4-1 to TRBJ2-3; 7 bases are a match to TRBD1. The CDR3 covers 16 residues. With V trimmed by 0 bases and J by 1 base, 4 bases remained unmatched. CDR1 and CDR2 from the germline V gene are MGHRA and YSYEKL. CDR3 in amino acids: CASSQERQGGTDTQYF. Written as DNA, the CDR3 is TGCGCCAGCAGCCAAGAACGACAGGGAGGCACAGATACGCAGTATTTT.

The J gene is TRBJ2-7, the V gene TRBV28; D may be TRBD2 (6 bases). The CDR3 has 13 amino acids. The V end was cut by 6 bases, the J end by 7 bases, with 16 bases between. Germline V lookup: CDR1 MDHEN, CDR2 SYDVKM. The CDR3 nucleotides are TGTGCCAGCAGAACGGGACTCCCGGGGGAGCAGTACTTC. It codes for CASRTGLPGEQYF. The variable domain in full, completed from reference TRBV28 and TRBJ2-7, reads DVKVTQSSRYLVKRTGEKVFLECVQDMDHENMFWYRQDPGLGLRLIYFSYDVKMKEKGDIPEGYSVSREKKERFSLILESASTNQTSMYLCASRTGLPGEQYFGPGTRLTVT.